This entry lists 4 T cell receptor beta chains sequenced from one sample in a study of T cells in tumors after PD-1 blockade. The protocol was immunoSEQ multiplex PCR, while the TCRdb copy is restricted to in-frame clones and leaves out a portion. This table holds around 45,000 clones, more than 65% found once. The sequenced sample was PBMCs, obtained before anti-PD-1 therapy. The receptor set was obtained from a human donor with advanced basal cell or squamous cell carcinoma (not recorded which).

The chain recombines TRBV7-8 with TRBJ2-2; perhaps TRBD2 as D (6 bases). Trimming stripped 1 base from V and 8 bases from J, with 17 bases between. CDR3 length: 16 amino acids. CDR1 is SGHVS, CDR2 FQNEAQ, per germline. The CDR3 spells CASSLESRGSYGELFF. The DNA for the CDR3 is TGTGCCAGCAGCTTAGAGTCTCGGGGGAGTTATGGGGAGCTGTTTTTT.

The rearrangement joins TRBV28 to TRBJ1-1; D not certain. Trimming stripped 8 bases from V and 5 bases from J, with 12 bases between. The CDR3 is 12 amino acids. The V gene's germline CDR1 is MDHEN and CDR2 SYDVKM. The CDR3 region is CASSPVWTEAFF. The CDR3 DNA sequence: TGTGCCAGCTCCCCCGTATGGACTGAAGCTTTCTTT.

The V and J genes are TRBV27 and TRBJ2-2, with 7 bases aligning to TRBD1. CDR3 length: 14 residues. J gave up 5 bases and V 3 bases, and 3 bases lay outside the gene matches. The germline V gene has CDR1 MNHEY and CDR2 SMNVEV (reference sequence). The CDR3 DNA reads as TGTGCCAGCAGTTTTACAGGGGTGACCGGGGAGCTGTTTTTT. Its translation: CASSFTGVTGELFF.

V is TRBV27 and J is TRBJ2-3; tentative D call: TRBD2 (6 bases). The V gene's germline CDR1 is MNHEY and CDR2 SMNVEV (reference sequence). Trimming took 6 bases from V and 6 from J, leaving 19 bases between them. This CDR3 is built from 15 residues. The CDR3: CASSLAGLRHDTQYF. CDR3 sequence (DNA): TGTGCCAGCAGCTTGGCGGGGCTTCGGCATGATACGCAGTATTTT.